This TCR beta chain was found in a study of regulatory T cells in long-lasting Graves disease (dated by TCRdb to about 2021). For the wider study: Newly diagnosed Graves' disease patients had taken antithyroid drugs for less than 3 months. A total of some 33 samples were covered by TCR sequencing, comprising approximately 13 persistent and 20 newly diagnosed Graves' disease patients. The study was conducted in China and was registered as a clinical trial. Patients with persistent Graves' disease were compared with patients with newly diagnosed Graves' disease using TCR sequencing and RNA sequencing of peripheral blood.

Beyond this particular receptor, the publication reports: Compared with newly diagnosed patients, persistent Graves' disease patients had lower TCR Shannon entropy and fewer highly expanded clones, which suggests clonal expansion. As a limitation, the authors acknowledged that the small sample size may reduce accuracy. Preferential use of TRBV28, TRBJ1-2 and TRBJ2-5 was observed in persistent disease, whereas TRBV20-1 and TRBJ2-1 were favored in newly diagnosed disease. Persistent patients shared more public clonotypes among themselves (roughly 2,700) than newly diagnosed patients did (over 950). Peripheral blood alone was examined, since thyroid tissue, which constituted the primary lesion, could not be accessed. Sequencing and analysis were restricted to the TCR beta chain.

The CDR3 runs 12 amino acids, cysteine and phenylalanine included. The read is trimmed to its CDR3 DNA, 36 bases read in frame from base 1. Reading the germline V gene gives CDR1 MNHNS and CDR2 SASEGT. The V end loses 8 bases and the J end loses 2 bases, and a stretch of 8 bases separates them. The time point tag for this specimen amounts to: newly diagnosed GD, antithyroid drugs for less than 3 months. For both TCR sequencing and RNA sequencing, RNA was extracted from PBMCs in TRIzol. The diagnosis of Graves' disease followed American Thyroid Association guidelines. Patients were recruited from an endocrinology department in Xi'an, China. Each patient gave 9 to 10 milliliters of peripheral blood, collected in an EDTA anticoagulant tube. Ficoll Paque Plus density gradient separation was used to isolate PBMCs, and no further T cell sorting was done. RNA quality was checked with an Agilent 2100 Bioanalyzer and agarose gel, and concentration with a NanoDrop 2000.

Comment on this clonotype: Its antigen target is currently unknown. The sample holds no much larger clone one base away, and base qualities are not on file.

Library creation used multiplex PCR. TCRdb records Illumina HiSeq 4000 as the sequencer. CDR3 regions were amplified by Arm-PCR with iRepertoire HTBI primers to construct TCR beta libraries. PCR products were gel purified before sequencing. Per the authors' processing: Gene usage analysis of CDR3 amino acid clonotypes used the approximately 56 TRBV and 14 to 15 TRBJ segments found across samples. Filtered high-quality paired reads were merged into contigs using COPE and FqMerger. Contigs were aligned with BLAST to IMGT TRBV, TRBD and TRBJ reference genes, and CDR3 was defined per IMGT. Highly expanded clones were defined as clonotypes with a frequency above 0.1%. Repertoire diversity was measured by Shannon entropy, and V-J evenness by the Gini coefficient. A clonotype was considered public if more than one individual shared it. TCRdb's own reprocessing of the public reads used fastp at Q25 and MiXCR and kept productive beta chains. Identical CDR3 protein sequences are pooled into one entry, listed with their most common genes and DNA. The V and J calls were not made by the authors but by TCRdb's processing. The sample contains about 350,000 distinct CDR3 sequences, around 15% of them found a single time. The ten biggest clones cover 20% of the sample.

This sample also belongs to another study, concerning T cells in Graves' hyperthyroidism and ophthalmopathy. As the second publication notes: Stable Graves' hyperthyroidism was defined as no progression to ophthalmopathy during 18 months of follow-up. The hyperthyroidism patients were between 18 and 65 years old and newly diagnosed, with a disease duration of less than 2 months. Any patient with an uncontrolled infection, another autoimmune disease, pregnancy or lactation was excluded. Diagnoses were based on clinical symptoms, serum thyroxine and TRAb, thyroid ultrasound and orbital computed tomography. The first round of RT-PCR for the TCR CDR3 was performed with the HTBI primer set and the Qiagen OneStep RT-PCR kit. Most expanded thyroid clonotypes (frequency above 0.001) were also detected in blood, suggesting blood repertoires may reflect thyroid immune responses. A 13 V-J signature model separated ophthalmopathy from stable hyperthyroidism, with 87.88% sensitivity and just under 84% specificity in cross-validation and 80%/75% in testing. In validation, the model predicted progression to ophthalmopathy with around 71% sensitivity and around 72% specificity, a median of 6.5 months before onset. To identify TCR V-J signatures that set the groups apart, the researchers used a discovery cohort of approximately 98 patients, made up of under 45 with Graves' ophthalmopathy and 55 to 65 with stable Graves' hyperthyroidism. An independent validation cohort of 18 to 20 hyperthyroidism patients and approximately 16 patients who later progressed to ophthalmopathy tested prospective prediction of ophthalmopathy. The 90 to 100 discovery patients were randomly divided into training and test sets at a 7:3 ratio. The study also compared thyroid tissue and blood T-cell repertoires from several Graves' hyperthyroidism patients. Once sampling was done, hyperthyroidism patients were given methimazole at a starting dose of 30 mg daily, whereas ophthalmopathy patients were given high-dose intravenous methylprednisolone. The libraries were constructed in a second round of multiplex PCR and then size-selected and purified. The libraries were sequenced on an Illumina HiSeq2000 using paired-end 100 bp reads. Raw data were processed with SOAPnuke, discarding reads with adapters, uncalled bases, mean Phred below 15, or no exact constant-primer or identifier match. High-quality paired reads were merged with COPE v1.2.5, and unique nucleotide sequences were defined as clonotypes. Clonotypes were aligned to IMGT TRBV, TRBD and TRBJ reference segments using MiTCR v1.1. The analysis was restricted to V-J combinations with a frequency above 0.0001, which together covered 99% to 99.2% of the repertoires. The TCS score was defined as F50 (clonal expansion) divided by E x V (chaos), with BLOSUM62-based TCRdist calculated between CDR3 peptides within each V-J. Welch's t-statistics and random forest reduced 500 to 550 V-J features to 10 to 15, which were used in a naive Bayes classifier (R e1071). Sample size was not statistically predetermined, and blinding of investigators to group allocation was not performed. The paper describes TCR Vbeta CDR3 sequencing of some 130 peripheral blood samples, made up of some 42 ophthalmopathy patients, approximately 73 hyperthyroidism patients and some 17 progressor patients.

The sample in question was peripheral blood mononuclear cells (PBMCs), obtained at new diagnosis, from a patient treated with antithyroid drugs. The rearrangement joined TRBV6-1 to TRBJ2-3; the D segment cannot be called with confidence. The clonotype originates from a woman aged 18-29 years with Graves disease. Donor details come from another sample of the same person, matched by shared clones. CDR3 reads: CASARFTDTQYF. The sequenced DNA is TGTGCCAGCGCTAGATTCACAGATACGCAGTATTTT.